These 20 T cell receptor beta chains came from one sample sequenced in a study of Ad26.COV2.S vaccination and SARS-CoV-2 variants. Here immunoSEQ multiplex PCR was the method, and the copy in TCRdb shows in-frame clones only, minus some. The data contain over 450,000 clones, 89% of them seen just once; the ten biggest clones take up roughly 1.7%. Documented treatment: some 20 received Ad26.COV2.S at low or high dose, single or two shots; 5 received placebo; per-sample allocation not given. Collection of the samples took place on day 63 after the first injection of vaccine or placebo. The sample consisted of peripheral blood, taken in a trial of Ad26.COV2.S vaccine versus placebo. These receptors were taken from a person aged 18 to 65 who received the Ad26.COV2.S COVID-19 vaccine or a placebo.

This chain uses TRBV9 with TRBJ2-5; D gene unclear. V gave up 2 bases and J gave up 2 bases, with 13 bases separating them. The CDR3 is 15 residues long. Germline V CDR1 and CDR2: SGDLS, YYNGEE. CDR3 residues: CASSVFQGIQETQYF. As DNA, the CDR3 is TGTGCCAGCAGCGTTTTTCAAGGGATTCAAGAGACCCAGTACTTC.

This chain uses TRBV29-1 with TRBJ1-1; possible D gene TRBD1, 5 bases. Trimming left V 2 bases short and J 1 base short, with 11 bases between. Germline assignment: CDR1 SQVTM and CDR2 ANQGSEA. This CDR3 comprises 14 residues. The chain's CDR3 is CSVERRGRNTEAFF. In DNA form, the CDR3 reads TGCAGCGTTGAAAGGAGGGGTAGGAACACTGAAGCTTTCTTT.

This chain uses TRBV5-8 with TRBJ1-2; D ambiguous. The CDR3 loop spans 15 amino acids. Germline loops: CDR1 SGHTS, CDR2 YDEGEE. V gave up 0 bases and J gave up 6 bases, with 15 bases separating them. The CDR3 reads CASSLDWWRVDGYTF. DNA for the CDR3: TGTGCCAGCAGCTTGGATTGGTGGAGGGTGGATGGCTACACCTTC.

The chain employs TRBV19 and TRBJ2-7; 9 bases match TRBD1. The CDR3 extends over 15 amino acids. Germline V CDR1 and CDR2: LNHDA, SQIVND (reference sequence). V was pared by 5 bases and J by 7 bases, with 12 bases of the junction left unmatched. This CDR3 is CASSVPGQGIREQYF. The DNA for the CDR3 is TGTGCCAGTAGTGTACCGGGACAGGGCATCAGGGAGCAGTACTTC.

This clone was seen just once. This chain's CDR3 is CASSSSVGHGWASEQYF. For the CDR3, the DNA is TGTGCCAGCAGCAGTTCGGTTGGGCACGGGTGGGCTTCCGAGCAGTACTTC. This rearrangement joins TRBV21-1 to TRBJ2-7. TRBV21-1 is termed a pseudogene. The length of the CDR3 is 17 residues.

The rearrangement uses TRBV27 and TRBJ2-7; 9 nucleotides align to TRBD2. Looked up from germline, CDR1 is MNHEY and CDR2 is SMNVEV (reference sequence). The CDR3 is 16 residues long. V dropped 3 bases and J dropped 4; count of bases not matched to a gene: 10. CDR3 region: CASSLSRGGRGYEQYF. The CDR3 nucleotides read TGTGCCAGCAGTTTGTCCCGGGGCGGGAGGGGTTACGAGCAGTACTTC.

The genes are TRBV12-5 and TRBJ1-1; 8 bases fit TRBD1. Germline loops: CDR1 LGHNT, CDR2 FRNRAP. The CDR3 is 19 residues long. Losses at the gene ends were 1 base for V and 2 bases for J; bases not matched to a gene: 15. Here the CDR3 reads CASGLGVGVPDRVNTEAFF. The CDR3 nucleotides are TGTGCTAGTGGTTTGGGGGTGGGGGTCCCGGACAGGGTCAACACTGAAGCTTTCTTT.

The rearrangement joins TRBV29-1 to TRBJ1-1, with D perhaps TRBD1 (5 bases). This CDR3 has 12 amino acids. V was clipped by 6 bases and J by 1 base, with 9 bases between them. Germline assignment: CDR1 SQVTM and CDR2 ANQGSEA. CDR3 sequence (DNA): TGCAGCGTGGGGCATAGGAACACTGAAGCTTTCTTT. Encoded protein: CSVGHRNTEAFF.

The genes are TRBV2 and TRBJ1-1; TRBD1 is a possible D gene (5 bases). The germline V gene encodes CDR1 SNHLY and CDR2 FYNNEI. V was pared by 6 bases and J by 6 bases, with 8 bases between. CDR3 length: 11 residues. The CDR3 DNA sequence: TGTGCCAGCAGGGGGGGTGCTGAAGCTTTCTTT. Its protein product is CASRGGAEAFF.

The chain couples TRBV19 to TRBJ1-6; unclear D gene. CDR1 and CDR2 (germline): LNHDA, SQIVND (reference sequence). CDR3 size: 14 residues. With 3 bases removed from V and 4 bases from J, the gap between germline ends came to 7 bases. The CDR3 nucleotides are TGTGCCAGTAGTATTCAGATTTATAATTCACCCCTCCACTTT. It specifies CASSIQIYNSPLHF.

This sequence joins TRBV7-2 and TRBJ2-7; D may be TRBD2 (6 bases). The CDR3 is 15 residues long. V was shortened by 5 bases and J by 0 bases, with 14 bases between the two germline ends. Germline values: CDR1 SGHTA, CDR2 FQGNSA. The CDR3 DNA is TGTGCCAGCAGCCTGGGGACCGGGAGCTCCTACGAGCAGTACTTC. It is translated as CASSLGTGSSYEQYF.

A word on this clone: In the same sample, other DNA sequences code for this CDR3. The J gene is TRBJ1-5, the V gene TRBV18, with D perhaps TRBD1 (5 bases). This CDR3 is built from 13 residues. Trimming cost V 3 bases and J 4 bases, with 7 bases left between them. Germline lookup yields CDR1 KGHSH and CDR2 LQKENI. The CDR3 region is CASSPQGNQPQHF. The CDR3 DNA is TGTGCCAGCTCACCTCAGGGAAATCAGCCCCAGCATTTT.

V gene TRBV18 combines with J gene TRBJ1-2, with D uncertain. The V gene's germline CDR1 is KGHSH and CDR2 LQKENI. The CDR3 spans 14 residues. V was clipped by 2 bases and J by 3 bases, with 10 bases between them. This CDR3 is CASSPIGADYGYTF. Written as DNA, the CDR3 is TGTGCCAGCTCACCAATAGGAGCAGACTATGGCTACACCTTC.

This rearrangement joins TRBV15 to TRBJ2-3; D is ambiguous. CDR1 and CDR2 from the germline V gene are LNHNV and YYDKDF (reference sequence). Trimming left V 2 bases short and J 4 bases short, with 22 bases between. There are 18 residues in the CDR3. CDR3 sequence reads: CATSRKLDILGRPDTQYF. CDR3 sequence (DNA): TGTGCCACCAGCAGAAAGCTAGACATCCTCGGGCGACCAGATACGCAGTATTTT.

The CDR3 is CASSPRRYYGLGEAFF. CDR3 coding DNA: TGCGCCAGCAGCCCCAGGAGGTATTACGGTCTCGGTGAAGCTTTCTTT. The V and J genes are TRBV4-1 and TRBJ1-1; D is unresolved. This CDR3 comprises 16 residues. The germline V and J ends were trimmed by 4 bases and 7 bases, with 22 bases remaining between them. Per the germline V gene, CDR1 is MGHRA and CDR2 is YSYEKL.

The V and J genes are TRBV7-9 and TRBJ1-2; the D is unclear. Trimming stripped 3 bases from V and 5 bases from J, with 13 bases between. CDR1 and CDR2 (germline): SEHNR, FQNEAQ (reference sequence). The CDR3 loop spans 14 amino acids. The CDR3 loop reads CASSFGEASYGYTF. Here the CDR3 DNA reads TGTGCCAGCAGCTTTGGGGAGGCCTCATATGGCTACACCTTC.

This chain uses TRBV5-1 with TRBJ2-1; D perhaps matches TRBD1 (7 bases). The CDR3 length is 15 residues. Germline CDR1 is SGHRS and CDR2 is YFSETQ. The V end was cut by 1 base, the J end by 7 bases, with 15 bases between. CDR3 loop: CASSLQGGLGNEQFF. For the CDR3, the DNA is TGCGCCAGCAGCTTGCAGGGGGGCTTGGGGAATGAGCAGTTCTTC.

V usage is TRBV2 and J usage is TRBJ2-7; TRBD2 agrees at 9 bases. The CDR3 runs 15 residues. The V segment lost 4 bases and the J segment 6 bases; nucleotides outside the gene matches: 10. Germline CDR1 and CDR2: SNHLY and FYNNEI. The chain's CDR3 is CASSGAGGPRSEQYF. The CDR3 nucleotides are TGTGCCAGCAGTGGCGCGGGAGGGCCCAGGAGCGAGCAGTACTTC.

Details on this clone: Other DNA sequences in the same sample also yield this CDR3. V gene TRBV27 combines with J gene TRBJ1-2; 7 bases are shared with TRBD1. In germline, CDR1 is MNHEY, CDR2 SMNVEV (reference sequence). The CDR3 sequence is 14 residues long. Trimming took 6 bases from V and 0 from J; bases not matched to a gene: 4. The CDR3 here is CASRRTGSNYGYTF. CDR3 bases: TGTGCCAGCAGACGGACAGGTTCTAACTATGGCTACACCTTC.

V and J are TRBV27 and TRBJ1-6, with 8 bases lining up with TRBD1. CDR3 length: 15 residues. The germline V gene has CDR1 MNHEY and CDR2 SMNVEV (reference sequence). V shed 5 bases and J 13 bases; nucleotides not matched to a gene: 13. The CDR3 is CASSDRGPSMFPLHF. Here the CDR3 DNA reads TGTGCCAGCAGTGACAGGGGACCATCCATGTTTCCCCTCCACTTT.